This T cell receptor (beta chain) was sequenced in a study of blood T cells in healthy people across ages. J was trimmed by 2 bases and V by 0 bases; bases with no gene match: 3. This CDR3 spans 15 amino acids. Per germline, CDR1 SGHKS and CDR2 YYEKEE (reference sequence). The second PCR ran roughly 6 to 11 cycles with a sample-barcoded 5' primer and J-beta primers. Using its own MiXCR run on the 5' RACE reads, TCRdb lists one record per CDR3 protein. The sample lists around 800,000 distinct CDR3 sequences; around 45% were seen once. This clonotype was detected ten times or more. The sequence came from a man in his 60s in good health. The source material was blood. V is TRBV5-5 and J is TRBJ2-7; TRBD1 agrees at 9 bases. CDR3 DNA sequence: TGTGCCAGCAGCTTGGCCGGGACAGGGCCCTACGAGCAGTACTTC. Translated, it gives CASSLAGTGPYEQYF.